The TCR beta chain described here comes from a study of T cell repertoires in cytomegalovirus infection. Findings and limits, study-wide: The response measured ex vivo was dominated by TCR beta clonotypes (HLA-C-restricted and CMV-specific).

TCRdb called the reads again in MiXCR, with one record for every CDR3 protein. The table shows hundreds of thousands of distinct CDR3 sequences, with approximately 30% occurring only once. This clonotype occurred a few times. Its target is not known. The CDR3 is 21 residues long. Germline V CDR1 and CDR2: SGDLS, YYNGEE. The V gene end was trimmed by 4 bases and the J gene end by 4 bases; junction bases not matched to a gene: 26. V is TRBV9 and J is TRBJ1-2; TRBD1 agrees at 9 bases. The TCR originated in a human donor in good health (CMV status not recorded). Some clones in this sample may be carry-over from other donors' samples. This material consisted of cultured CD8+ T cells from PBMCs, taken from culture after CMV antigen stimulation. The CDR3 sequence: CASSHTRDRVVFPELPYGYTF. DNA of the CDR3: TGTGCCAGCAGCCATACTCGGGACAGGGTCGTTTTTCCGGAGTTACCCTATGGCTACACCTTC.